Here is one T cell receptor (beta chain) with its context. Its antigen is currently unknown. The V and J ends lost 4 bases and 3 bases respectively, with 12 bases between them. The CDR3 has 15 amino acids. CDR1 SNHLY and CDR2 FYNNEI come from the germline V gene. This specimen belongs to a study of T cells in localized non-small cell lung cancer. Study-wide results and caveats: Heterogeneity remains possible because sequencing was limited to only one tumor region. A median of about 52 clones ranked among the top 100 in tumor appeared in adjacent lung. Clonality of T cells reached its maximum in uninvolved adjacent lung, surpassing tumor. Higher blood T cell density tracked longer overall survival.

The method was immunoSEQ multiplex PCR; TCRdb's version includes in-frame clones alone and lacks a portion of them. The table lists around 140,000 clones, roughly 90% of them singletons. The sequence was obtained from a female donor over 55 with stage I lung adenocarcinoma. Sample: peripheral blood, taken before any cancer treatment. The chain recombines TRBV2 with TRBJ2-2, with TRBD1 as a possible D gene (8 bases). The CDR3 reads CASSGQGRDTGELFF. The CDR3 DNA is TGTGCCAGCAGTGGACAGGGGAGGGACACCGGGGAGCTGTTTTTT.